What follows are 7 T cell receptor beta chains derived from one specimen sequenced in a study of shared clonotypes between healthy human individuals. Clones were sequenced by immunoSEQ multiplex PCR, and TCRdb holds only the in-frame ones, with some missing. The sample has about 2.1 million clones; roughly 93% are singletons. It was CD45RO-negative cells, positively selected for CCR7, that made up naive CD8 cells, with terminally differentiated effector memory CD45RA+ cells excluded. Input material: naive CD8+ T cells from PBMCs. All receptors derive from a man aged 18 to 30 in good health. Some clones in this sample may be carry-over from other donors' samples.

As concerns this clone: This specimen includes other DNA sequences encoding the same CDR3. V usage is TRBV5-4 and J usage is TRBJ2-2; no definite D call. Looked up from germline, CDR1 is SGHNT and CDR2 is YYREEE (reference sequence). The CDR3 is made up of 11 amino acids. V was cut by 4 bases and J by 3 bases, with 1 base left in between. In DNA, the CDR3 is TGTGCCAGCAGCGACACCGGGGAGCTGTTTTTT. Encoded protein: CASSDTGELFF.

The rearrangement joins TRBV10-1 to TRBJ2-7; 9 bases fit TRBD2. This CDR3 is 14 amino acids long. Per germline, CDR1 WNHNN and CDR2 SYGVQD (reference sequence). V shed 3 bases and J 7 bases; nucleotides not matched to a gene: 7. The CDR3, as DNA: TGCGCCAGCAGTGAATTTGCGGGAGGGTTGGAGCAGTACTTC. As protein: CASSEFAGGLEQYF.

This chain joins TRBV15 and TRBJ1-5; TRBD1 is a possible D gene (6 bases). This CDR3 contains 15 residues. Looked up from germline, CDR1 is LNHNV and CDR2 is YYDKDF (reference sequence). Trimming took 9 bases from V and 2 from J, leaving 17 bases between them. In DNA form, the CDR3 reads TGTGCCACTGGGGCACGGGGGGGCGGCAATCAGCCCCAGCATTTT. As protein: CATGARGGGNQPQHF.

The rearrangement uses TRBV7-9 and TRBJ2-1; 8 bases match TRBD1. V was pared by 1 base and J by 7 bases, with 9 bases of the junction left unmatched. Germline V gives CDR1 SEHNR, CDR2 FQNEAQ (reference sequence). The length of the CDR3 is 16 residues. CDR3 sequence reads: CASSLEQGALRNEQFF. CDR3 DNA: TGTGCCAGCAGCTTAGAGCAGGGGGCACTACGTAATGAGCAGTTCTTC.

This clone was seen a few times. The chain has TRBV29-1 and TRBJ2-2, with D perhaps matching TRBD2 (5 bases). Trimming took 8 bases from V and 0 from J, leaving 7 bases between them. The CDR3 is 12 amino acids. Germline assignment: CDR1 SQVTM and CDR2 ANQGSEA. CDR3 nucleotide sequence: TGCAGCTCGACTACGAACACCGGGGAGCTGTTTTTT. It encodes CSSTTNTGELFF.

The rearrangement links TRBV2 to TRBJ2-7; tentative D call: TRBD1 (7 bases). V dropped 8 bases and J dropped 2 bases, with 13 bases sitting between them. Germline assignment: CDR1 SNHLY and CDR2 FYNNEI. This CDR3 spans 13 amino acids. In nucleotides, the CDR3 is TGTGCCAGCGCCGCAGGGGGGACCTACGAGCAGTACTTC. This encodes CASAAGGTYEQYF.

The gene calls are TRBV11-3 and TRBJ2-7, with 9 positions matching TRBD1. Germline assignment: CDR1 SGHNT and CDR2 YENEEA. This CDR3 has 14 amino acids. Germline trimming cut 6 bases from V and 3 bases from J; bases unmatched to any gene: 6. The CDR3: CASSATGGVYEQYF. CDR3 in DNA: TGTGCCAGCAGTGCGACAGGGGGTGTCTACGAGCAGTACTTC.